This T cell receptor beta chain was recorded in a study of T cell responses to AZD1222 COVID-19 vaccine. Notes on the study in general: The sample set comprised mostly white British donors with more females, and clonal diversity was possibly underestimated. All repertoire sampling was performed exclusively after the peak T cell response.

The data were produced by immunoSEQ multiplex PCR, yet TCRdb's version contains in-frame clones alone and is incomplete. Of roughly 200,000 clones listed, approximately 94% were seen once; the top ten hold 1.7%. V dropped 0 bases and J dropped 1 base, with 13 bases sitting between them. Per the germline V gene, CDR1 is SGHRS and CDR2 is YFSETQ. The CDR3 spans 17 residues. Points on this clone: Its antigen is not known.

The clonotype originates from an adult who received the MenACWY meningococcal vaccine as a control. The chain uses TRBV5-1 and TRBJ2-2; possibly TRBD1 for D (5 bases). Material: peripheral blood, obtained 28 days after the second dose of the MenACWY control vaccine. In DNA, the CDR3 is TGCGCCAGCAGCTTGGCCGACAGACGAGGGAACACCGGGGAGCTGTTTTTT. This gives the protein CASSLADRRGNTGELFF.